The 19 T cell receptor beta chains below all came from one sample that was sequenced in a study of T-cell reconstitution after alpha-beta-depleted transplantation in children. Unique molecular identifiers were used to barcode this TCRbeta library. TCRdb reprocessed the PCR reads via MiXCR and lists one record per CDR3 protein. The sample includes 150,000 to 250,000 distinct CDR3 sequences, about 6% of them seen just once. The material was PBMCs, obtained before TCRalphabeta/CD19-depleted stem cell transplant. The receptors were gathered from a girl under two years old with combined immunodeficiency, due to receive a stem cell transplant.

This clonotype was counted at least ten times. The CDR3 region is CSAGLTLFRMGPNPYEQYF. The CDR3 bases are TGCAGTGCTGGACTCACACTCTTCAGGATGGGACCAAACCCCTACGAGCAGTACTTC. The gene calls are TRBV20-1 and TRBJ2-7; D is perhaps TRBD1 or TRBD2 (5 bases each). The V and J ends lost 5 bases and 2 bases respectively, with 31 bases between them. The CDR3 has 19 residues. Germline V CDR1 and CDR2: DFQATT, SNEGSKA (reference sequence).

CDR3 amino acids: CATSRDIEAQVSGGATEQFF. The DNA of the CDR3 is TGTGCCACCAGCAGAGATATCGAGGCTCAAGTCAGCGGGGGGGCAACTGAGCAGTTCTTC. The gene calls are TRBV15 and TRBJ2-1, with 10 bases matching TRBD2. The CDR3 length is 20 residues. CDR1 and CDR2 (germline): LNHNV, YYDKDF (reference sequence). V was clipped by 0 bases and J by 9 bases; unmatched bases: 20. Full variable domain (rest looked up from reference TRBV15 and TRBJ2-1): DAMVIQNPRYQVTQFGKPVTLSCSQTLNHNVMYWYQQKSSQAPKLLFHYYDKDFNNEADTPDNFQSRRPNTSFCFLDIRSPGLGDTAMYLCATSRDIEAQVSGGATEQFFGPGTRLTVL.

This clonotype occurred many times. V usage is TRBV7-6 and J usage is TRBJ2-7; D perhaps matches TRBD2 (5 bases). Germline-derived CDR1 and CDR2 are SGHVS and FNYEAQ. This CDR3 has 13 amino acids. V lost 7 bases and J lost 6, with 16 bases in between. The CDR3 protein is CASTPGFASEQYF. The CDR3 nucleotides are TGTGCCAGCACCCCGGGGTTTGCTTCCGAGCAGTACTTC.

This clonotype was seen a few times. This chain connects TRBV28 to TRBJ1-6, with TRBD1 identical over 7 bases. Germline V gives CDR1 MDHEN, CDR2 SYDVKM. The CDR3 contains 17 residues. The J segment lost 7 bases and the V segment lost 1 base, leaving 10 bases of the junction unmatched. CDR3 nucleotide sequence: TGTGCCAGCAGTTTATCCCCCGCCGGGACAGAGAATTCACCCCTCCACTTT. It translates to CASSLSPAGTENSPLHF.

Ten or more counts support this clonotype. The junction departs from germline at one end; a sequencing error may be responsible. CDR3 nucleotides: TGTCCCAGCAGCTTAGCCGGCACAGATACGCAGTATTTT. Amino acid sequence: CPSSLAGTDTQYF. V usage is TRBV11-2 and J usage is TRBJ2-3, with no clear D. The CDR3 consists of 13 residues. Germline-derived CDR1 and CDR2 are SGHAT and FQNNGV.

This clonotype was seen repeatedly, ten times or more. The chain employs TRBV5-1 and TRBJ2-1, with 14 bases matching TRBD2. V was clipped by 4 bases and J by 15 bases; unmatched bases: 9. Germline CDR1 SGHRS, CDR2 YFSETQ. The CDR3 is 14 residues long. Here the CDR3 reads CASSPGLAGGGGFF. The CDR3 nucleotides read TGCGCCAGCAGCCCAGGACTAGCGGGAGGCGGTGGGTTCTTC.

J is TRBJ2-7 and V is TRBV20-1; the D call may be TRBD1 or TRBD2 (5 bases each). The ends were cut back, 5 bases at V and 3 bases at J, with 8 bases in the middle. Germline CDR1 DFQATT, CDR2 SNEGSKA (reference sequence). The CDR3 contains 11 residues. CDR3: CSAGTVYEQYF. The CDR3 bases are TGCAGTGCTGGGACGGTCTACGAGCAGTACTTC.

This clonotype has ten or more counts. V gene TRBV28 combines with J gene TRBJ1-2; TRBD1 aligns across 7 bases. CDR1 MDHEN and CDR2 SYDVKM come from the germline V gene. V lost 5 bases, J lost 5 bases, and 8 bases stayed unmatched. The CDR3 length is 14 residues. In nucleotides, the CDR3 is TGTGCCAGCAGTCCCCCCCACAGGGGTTATGGCTACACCTTC. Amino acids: CASSPPHRGYGYTF.

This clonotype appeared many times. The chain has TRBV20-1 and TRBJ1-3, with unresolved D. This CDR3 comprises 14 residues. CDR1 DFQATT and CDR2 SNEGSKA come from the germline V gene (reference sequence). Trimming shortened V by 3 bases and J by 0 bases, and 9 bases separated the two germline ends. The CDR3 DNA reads TGCAGTGCTAGCCCGGTCAGCTCTGGAAACACCATATATTTT. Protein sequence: CSASPVSSGNTIYF.

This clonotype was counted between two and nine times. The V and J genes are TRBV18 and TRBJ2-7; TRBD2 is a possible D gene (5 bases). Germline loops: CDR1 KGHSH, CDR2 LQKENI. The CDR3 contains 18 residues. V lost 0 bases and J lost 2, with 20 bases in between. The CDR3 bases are TGTGCCAGCTCACCACCGGGCCTCCCAGAGGGATACGCCTACGAGCAGTACTTC. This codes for CASSPPGLPEGYAYEQYF.

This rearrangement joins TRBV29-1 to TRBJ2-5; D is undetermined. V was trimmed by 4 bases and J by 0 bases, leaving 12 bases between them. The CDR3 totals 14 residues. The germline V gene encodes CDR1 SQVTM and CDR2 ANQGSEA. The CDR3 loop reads CSVVVASDQETQYF. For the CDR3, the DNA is TGCAGCGTTGTTGTCGCCTCGGACCAAGAGACCCAGTACTTC. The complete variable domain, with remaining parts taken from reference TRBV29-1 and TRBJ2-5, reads SAVISQKPSRDICQRGTSLTIQCQVDSQVTMMFWYRQQPGQSLTLIATANQGSEATYESGFVIDKFPISRPNLTFSTLTVSNMSPEDSSIYLCSVVVASDQETQYFGPGTRLLVL.

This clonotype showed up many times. CDR3 nucleotide sequence: TGTGCCAGCAGCTTTTCTAGCGGGGGCGCAGATACGCAGTATTTT. It translates to CASSFSSGGADTQYF. The gene calls are TRBV7-8 and TRBJ2-3; 10 positions match TRBD2. The CDR3 is 15 residues long. Germline values: CDR1 SGHVS, CDR2 FQNEAQ. Trimming at V came to 3 bases and at J to 4 bases, leaving 4 bases not matched to a gene.

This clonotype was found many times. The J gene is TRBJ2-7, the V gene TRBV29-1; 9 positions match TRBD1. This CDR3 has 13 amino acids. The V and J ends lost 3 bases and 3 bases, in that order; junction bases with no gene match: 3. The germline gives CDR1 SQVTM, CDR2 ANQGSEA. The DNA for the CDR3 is TGCAGCGTTGATAGGACAGGGGACTACGAGCAGTACTTC. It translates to CSVDRTGDYEQYF.

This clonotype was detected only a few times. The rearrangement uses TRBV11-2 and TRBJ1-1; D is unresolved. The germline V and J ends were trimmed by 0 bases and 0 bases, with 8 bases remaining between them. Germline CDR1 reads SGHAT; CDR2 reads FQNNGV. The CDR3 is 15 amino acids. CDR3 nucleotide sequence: TGTGCCAGCAGCTTAGATGGACGGATGAACACTGAAGCTTTCTTT. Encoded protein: CASSLDGRMNTEAFF.

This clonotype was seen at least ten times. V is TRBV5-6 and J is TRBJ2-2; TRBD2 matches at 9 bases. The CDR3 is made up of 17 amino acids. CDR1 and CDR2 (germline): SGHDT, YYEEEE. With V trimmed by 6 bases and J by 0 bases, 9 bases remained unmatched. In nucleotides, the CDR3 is TGTGCCAGCACCATCTTTAGACTAGCGGCGAACACCGGGGAGCTGTTTTTT. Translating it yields CASTIFRLAANTGELFF.

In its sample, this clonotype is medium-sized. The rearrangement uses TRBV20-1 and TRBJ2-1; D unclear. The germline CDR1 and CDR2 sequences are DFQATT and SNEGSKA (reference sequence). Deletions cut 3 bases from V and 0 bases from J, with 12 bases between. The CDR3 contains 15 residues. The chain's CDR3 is CSASFGASSYNEQFF. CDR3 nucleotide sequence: TGCAGTGCTAGTTTCGGCGCCAGCTCCTACAATGAGCAGTTCTTC.

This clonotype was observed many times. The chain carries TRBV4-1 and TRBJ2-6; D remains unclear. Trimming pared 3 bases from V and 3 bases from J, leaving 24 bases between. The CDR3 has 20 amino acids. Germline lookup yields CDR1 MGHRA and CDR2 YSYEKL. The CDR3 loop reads CASSQAYIQNLWGGANVLTF. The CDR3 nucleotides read TGCGCCAGCAGCCAGGCCTACATACAGAACTTATGGGGTGGGGCCAACGTCCTGACTTTC.

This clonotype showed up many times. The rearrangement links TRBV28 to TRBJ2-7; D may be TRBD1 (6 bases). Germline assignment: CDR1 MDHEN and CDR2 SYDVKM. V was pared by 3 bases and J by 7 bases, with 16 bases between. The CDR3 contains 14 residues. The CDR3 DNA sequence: TGTGCCAGCAGTTTTGGGGGCCAGCCGAGGGAGCAGTACTTC. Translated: CASSFGGQPREQYF. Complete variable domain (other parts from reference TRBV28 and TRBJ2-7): DVKVTQSSRYLVKRTGEKVFLECVQDMDHENMFWYRQDPGLGLRLIYFSYDVKMKEKGDIPEGYSVSREKKERFSLILESASTNQTSMYLCASSFGGQPREQYFGPGTRLTVT.

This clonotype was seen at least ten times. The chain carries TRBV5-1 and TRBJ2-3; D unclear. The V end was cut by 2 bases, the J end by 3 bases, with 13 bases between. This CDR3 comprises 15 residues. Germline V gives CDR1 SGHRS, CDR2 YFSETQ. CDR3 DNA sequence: TGCGCCAGCAGCTTACCTTCCCGAGGAACAGATACGCAGTATTTT. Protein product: CASSLPSRGTDTQYF.